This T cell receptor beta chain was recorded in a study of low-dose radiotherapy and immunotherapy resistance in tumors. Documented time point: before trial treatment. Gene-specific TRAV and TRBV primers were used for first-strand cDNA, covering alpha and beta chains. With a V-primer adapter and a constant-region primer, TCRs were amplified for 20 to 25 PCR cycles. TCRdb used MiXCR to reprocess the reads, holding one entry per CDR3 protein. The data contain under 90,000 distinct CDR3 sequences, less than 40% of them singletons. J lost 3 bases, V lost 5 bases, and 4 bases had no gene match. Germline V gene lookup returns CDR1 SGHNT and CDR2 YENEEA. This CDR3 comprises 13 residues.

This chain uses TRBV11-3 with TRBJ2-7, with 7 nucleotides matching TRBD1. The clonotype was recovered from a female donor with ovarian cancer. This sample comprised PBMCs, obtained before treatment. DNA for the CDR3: TGTGCCAGCAGCACACGGACAGGCTACGAGCAGTACTTC. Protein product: CASSTRTGYEQYF.